The 13 T cell receptor beta chains presented below share a single source sample, sequenced in a study of vaccination and CD4 T cells after COVID-19 (dated 2022 in TCRdb). In the paper's terms, the treatment or condition label means: roughly 11-day PBMC culture with coronavirus spike peptide pools or control peptides (ViraFEST assay). These receptors lack a known antigen. The receptor library was made with PCR. Reads for this sample came from an Illumina iSeq 100. At the Johns Hopkins FTIC core, DNA from the cultured CD4+ T cells underwent TCR sequencing with the Oncomine TCR Beta short-read assay. TCRdb ran its own pipeline on the public reads, namely fastp trimming at Q25 and MiXCR clone calling, and kept in-frame beta chains. Entries are consolidated by CDR3 protein sequence, retaining the most common genes and DNA. In all, the sample holds 10,000 to 15,000 distinct CDR3 sequences, and around half of those were seen once. The top ten constitute 28% of the sample.

Sequencing was carried out using CD4+ T cells from blood, cultured in vitro. The receptor source for this set is a human donor who had recovered from COVID-19.

J is TRBJ1-5 and V is TRBV30, with D unclear. This CDR3 contains 15 residues. The germline V gene has CDR1 GTSNPN and CDR2 SVGIG (reference sequence). With 0 bases removed from V and 1 base from J, the gap between germline ends came to 10 bases. The CDR3 nucleotides are TGTGCCTGGAGTGTAAAGGGTTGGAGCAATCAGCCCCAGCATTTT. Amino acid sequence: CAWSVKGWSNQPQHF.

V and J are TRBV6-1 and TRBJ1-4; the D is unclear. The CDR3 covers 13 residues. The V gene lost 4 bases and the J gene lost 6 bases, with 9 bases spanning the gap. The germline gives CDR1 MNHNS, CDR2 SASEGT. In nucleotides, the CDR3 is TGTGCCAGCAGTGGGAGGTTGGATGAAAAACTGTTTTTT. Translating gives CASSGRLDEKLFF.

This clonotype qualifies as large (0.1 to 1%). This chain uses TRBV6-1 with TRBJ1-1; D is unclear. This CDR3 region has 11 residues. Germline V gene data show CDR1 as MNHNS and CDR2 as SASEGT. Trimming took 9 bases from V and 8 from J, leaving 13 bases between them. For the CDR3, the DNA is TGTGCCAGTTTGGAATTTGGGGAAGCTTTCTTT. This gives the protein CASLEFGEAFF.

The J gene is TRBJ2-5, the V gene TRBV20-1; TRBD1 is a possible D gene (6 bases). CDR1 is DFQATT and CDR2 is SNEGSKA in the germline V gene (reference sequence). The CDR3 spans 12 residues. V was shortened by 4 bases and J by 3 bases, with 9 bases between the two germline ends. CDR3 sequence: CSAIYREETQYF. The CDR3 nucleotides read TGCAGTGCTATCTACAGGGAAGAGACCCAGTACTTC.

The chain couples TRBV2 to TRBJ1-2, with TRBD1 as a possible D gene (6 bases). CDR1 and CDR2 from the germline V gene are SNHLY and FYNNEI. The ends were cut back, 6 bases at V and 0 bases at J, with 11 bases in the middle. This CDR3 is 14 amino acids long. CDR3 protein: CASSSGQPNYGYTF. CDR3 bases: TGTGCCAGCAGCTCCGGACAGCCTAACTATGGCTACACCTTC.

The rearrangement links TRBV7-9 to TRBJ1-1, with D maybe TRBD1 (5 bases). The V and J ends lost 7 bases and 5 bases respectively, with 17 bases between them. The CDR3 is 14 residues long. Germline V gene data show CDR1 as SEHNR and CDR2 as FQNEAQ (reference sequence). This CDR3 is CASTLGSRGTEAFF. CDR3 nucleotides: TGTGCCAGCACGCTGGGATCACGGGGGACTGAAGCTTTCTTT. Full variable domain (remainder filled in from reference TRBV7-9 and TRBJ1-1): DTGVSQNPRHKITKRGQNVTFRCDPISEHNRLYWYRQTLGQGPEFLTYFQNEAQLEKSRLLSDRFSAERPKGSFSTLEIQRTEQGDSAMYLCASTLGSRGTEAFFGQGTRLTVV.

In its sample, this clonotype is hyperexpanded. The genes are TRBV2 and TRBJ1-6; TRBD1 matches at 9 bases. The CDR3 is made up of 14 amino acids. Trimming at V came to 7 bases and at J to 7 bases, leaving 5 bases not matched to a gene. CDR1 and CDR2 (germline): SNHLY, FYNNEI. CDR3 sequence (DNA): TGTGCCAGCACTATCGACAGGGGGAATTCACCCCTCCACTTT. Its translation: CASTIDRGNSPLHF. The full variable domain, completed using reference TRBV2 and TRBJ1-6, is EPEVTQTPSHQVTQMGQEVILRCVPISNHLYFYWYRQILGQKVEFLVSFYNNEISEKSEIFDDQFSVERPDGSNFTLKIRSTKLEDSAMYFCASTIDRGNSPLHFGNGTRLTVT.

V gene TRBV27 combines with J gene TRBJ2-1; TRBD2 matches at 7 bases. Germline lookup yields CDR1 MNHEY and CDR2 SMNVEV (reference sequence). Trimming removed 2 bases from V and 8 bases from J; junction bases left unmatched: 12. The CDR3 totals 16 residues. DNA for the CDR3: TGTGCCAGCAGTTTACTGGGCGGGAGACCCGCTCATGAGCAGTTCTTC. This gives the protein CASSLLGGRPAHEQFF.

This clonotype occurred a few times. The chain employs TRBV7-9 and TRBJ1-6; possible D gene TRBD1, 6 bases. This CDR3 has 13 amino acids. With 3 bases removed from V and 10 bases from J, the gap between germline ends came to 10 bases. Germline CDR1 and CDR2: SEHNR and FQNEAQ (reference sequence). CDR3 sequence reads: CASSFRGRSPLHF. The CDR3 DNA sequence: TGTGCCAGCAGCTTCAGGGGACGATCACCCCTCCACTTT.

The chain uses TRBV10-1 and TRBJ2-7, with D perhaps TRBD2 (5 bases). The V end lost 2 bases, the J end lost 6 bases, and 14 bases lay between the germline ends. The CDR3 covers 14 residues. Germline values: CDR1 WNHNN, CDR2 SYGVQD (reference sequence). The CDR3 DNA follows: TGCGCCAGCAGTGAGAGTCGGGATAGTAGCGAGCAGTACTTC. Its protein is CASSESRDSSEQYF.

Comment on this clonotype: A junction boundary mismatches the germline segment, possibly from a read error. The CDR3 nucleotides read TGTGCCAGCAGTCGCCTTTCTAGCGGGAGGGCCAGCGAGCAGTGCTTC. Its translation is CASSRLSSGRASEQCF. The gene calls are TRBV27 and TRBJ2-7; 12 bases line up with TRBD2. CDR1 is MNHEY and CDR2 is SMNVEV in the germline V gene (reference sequence). This CDR3 region has 16 residues.

This clonotype turned up a few times. The chain joins TRBV6-1 to TRBJ2-3; TRBD2 might be the D (6 bases). V lost 4 bases and J 1 base, leaving 15 bases between the germline ends. CDR3 length: 16 residues. Germline lookup yields CDR1 MNHNS and CDR2 SASEGT. In DNA form, the CDR3 reads TGTGCCAGCAGTGGGCCTAGGGCGGGACGCACAGATACGCAGTATTTT. Amino acid sequence: CASSGPRAGRTDTQYF.

This clonotype has just a few counts. The J gene is TRBJ1-2, the V gene TRBV7-2; 8 bases agree with TRBD1. The trim removed 6 bases at V and 1 base at J, leaving 13 bases unmatched. The germline gives CDR1 SGHTA, CDR2 FQGNSA. There are 17 residues in the CDR3. CDR3 bases: TGTGCCAGCAGTTTGGGGCAGGGGGCTCCTTTTAACTATGGCTACACCTTC. Translating it yields CASSLGQGAPFNYGYTF.